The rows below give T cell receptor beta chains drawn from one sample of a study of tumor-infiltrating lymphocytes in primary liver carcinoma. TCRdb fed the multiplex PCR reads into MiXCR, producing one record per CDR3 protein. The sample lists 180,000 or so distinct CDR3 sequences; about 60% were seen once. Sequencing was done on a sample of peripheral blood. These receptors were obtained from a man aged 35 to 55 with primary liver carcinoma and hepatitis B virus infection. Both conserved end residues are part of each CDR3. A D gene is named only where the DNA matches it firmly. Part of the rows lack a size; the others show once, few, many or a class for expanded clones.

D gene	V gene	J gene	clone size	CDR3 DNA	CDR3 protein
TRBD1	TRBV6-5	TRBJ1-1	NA	TGTGCCAGCAGACTCCACAGGGGGCTTGGGAACACTGAAGCTTTCTTT	CASRLHRGLGNTEAFF
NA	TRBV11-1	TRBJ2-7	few	TGTGCCAGTAGCTCCGACAGAGGACACGAGCAGTACTTC	CASSSDRGHEQYF
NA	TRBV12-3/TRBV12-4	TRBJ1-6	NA	TGTGCCAGCAGTTTAGTCTACCGTAATTCACCCCTCCACTTT	CASSLVYRNSPLHF
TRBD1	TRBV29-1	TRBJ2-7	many	TGCAGCGTTCTTGGGACAGGCTCCTACGAGCAGTACTTC	CSVLGTGSYEQYF
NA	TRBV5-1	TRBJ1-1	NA	TGCGCCAGCAGCTTAAGACAGTACACTGAAGCTTTCTTT	CASSLRQYTEAFF
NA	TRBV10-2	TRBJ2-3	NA	TGCGCCAGCGGAGCGGATACGCAGTGTTTT	CASGADTQCF
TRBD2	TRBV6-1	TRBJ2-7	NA	TGTGCCAGCGGTGAAAGAGGGCGGGAGGCCCCAGTTTTGGAGCAGTACTTC	CASGERGREAPVLEQYF
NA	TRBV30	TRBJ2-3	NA	TGTGCCTGGAGCCGAGGGAGAGATACGCAGTATTTT	CAWSRGRDTQYF
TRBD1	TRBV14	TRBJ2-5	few	TGTGCCAGCAGACAGGGGGGATTGGAGACCCAGTACTTC	CASRQGGLETQYF
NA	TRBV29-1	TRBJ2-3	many	TGCAGCGTTGGGGCAGGGGACCCAGATACGCAGTATTTT	CSVGAGDPDTQYF
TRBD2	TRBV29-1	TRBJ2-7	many	TGCAGCGTCCTTAGACTAGCGGGAATAAGCTACGAGCAGTACTTC	CSVLRLAGISYEQYF
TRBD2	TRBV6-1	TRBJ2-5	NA	TGTGCCAGCGGTTCTGGGGGGGACCCTGTAGAGACCCAGTACTTC	CASGSGGDPVETQYF
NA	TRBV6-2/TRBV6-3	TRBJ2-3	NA	TGTGCCAGCAGCACCACCACAGATACGCAGTATTTT	CASSTTTDTQYF
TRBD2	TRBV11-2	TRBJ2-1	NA	TGTGCCAGGAGCGGGGAGGGTAGCGGGAACATAGAAGAGCAGTTCTTT	CARSGEGSGNIEEQFF
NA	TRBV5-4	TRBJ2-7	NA	TGTGCCAGCAGCCCCATGGCGGGTACCTACGAGCAGTACTTC	CASSPMAGTYEQYF
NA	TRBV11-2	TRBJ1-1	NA	TGTGCCAGCAGCTTAGCGAGGGTGGGCGGGACTGAAGCTTTCTTT	CASSLARVGGTEAFF
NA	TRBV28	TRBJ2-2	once	TGTGCCAGCAGTTACGGGCCGAACACCGGGGAGCTGTTTTTT	CASSYGPNTGELFF
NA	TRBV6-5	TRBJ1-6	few	TGTGCCAGCAGTCCCCAAGCGAGGAATTCACCCCTCCACTTT	CASSPQARNSPLHF
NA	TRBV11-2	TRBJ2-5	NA	TGTGCCAGCAGCTTATCGACAGGTCAAGAGGTCCAGTACTTC	CASSLSTGQEVQYF
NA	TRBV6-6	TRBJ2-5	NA	TGTGCCAGTAAGATCTGGGGGGAGACCCAGTACTTC	CASKIWGETQYF